The 8 T cell receptor beta chains below were found in one sample sequenced in a study of blood T cell repertoires in COVID-19. Using immunoSEQ multiplex PCR, the repertoire was profiled, and TCRdb retains in-frame clones only, with some absent. The sample includes 150,000 to 180,000 clones, 75% to 85% of them seen just once. Sequenced sample: peripheral blood. These receptors originate from a man in his sixties with acute or convalescent COVID-19.

The chain joins TRBV2 to TRBJ2-6; 7 bases map to TRBD1. This CDR3 has 16 residues. The ends lost 6 bases at V and 3 bases at J; junction bases unmatched: 8. From germline, CDR1 is SNHLY and CDR2 FYNNEI. The CDR3 is CASSLTPGGGANVLTF. The CDR3 DNA reads as TGTGCCAGCAGCCTAACCCCAGGGGGTGGGGCCAACGTCCTGACTTTC.

This chain uses TRBV5-4 with TRBJ2-1; perhaps TRBD1 as D (6 bases). This CDR3 spans 14 amino acids. V shed 7 bases and J shed 8 bases, with 19 bases lying between them. From germline, CDR1 is SGHNT and CDR2 YYREEE (reference sequence). The CDR3 DNA reads as TGTGCCAGCGTCAAGGCAGGGGTTTTCGATGAGCAGTTCTTC. Translation gives CASVKAGVFDEQFF.

In DNA form, the CDR3 reads TGTGCCAGTAGTATAGTGGTTGGACAGGGCTACGAGCAGTACTTC. The encoded protein is CASSIVVGQGYEQYF. This chain connects TRBV19 to TRBJ2-7; 8 bases agree with TRBD1. CDR1 and CDR2 (germline): LNHDA, SQIVND (reference sequence). Unmatched junction bases numbered 5, after V lost 1 base and J lost 3 bases. CDR3 length: 15 amino acids.

The chain recombines TRBV6-5 with TRBJ2-7, with D perhaps TRBD1 (6 bases). The CDR3 extends over 14 amino acids. Trimming cost V 4 bases and J 6 bases, with 16 bases left between them. CDR1 and CDR2 (germline): MNHEY, SVGAGI. The CDR3 sequence is CASSWMAGRGEQYF. The DNA for the CDR3 is TGTGCCAGCAGTTGGATGGCGGGCAGGGGCGAGCAGTACTTC.

This clone showed up just a few times. The chain links TRBV18 to TRBJ1-1, with D possibly TRBD1 on 6 matching bases. V was trimmed by 2 bases and J by 4 bases, leaving 17 bases between them. This CDR3 spans 16 amino acids. Germline V gene sequence: CDR1 KGHSH, CDR2 LQKENI. The CDR3 DNA follows: TGTGCCAGCTCACCATCCGGTCTGGGCAGGGGCACTGAAGCTTTCTTT. This sequence encodes CASSPSGLGRGTEAFF. Looking up the rest from reference TRBV18 and TRBJ1-1 gives the full variable domain: NAGVMQNPRHLVRRRGQEARLRCSPMKGHSHVYWYRQLPEEGLKFMVYLQKENIIDESGMPKERFSAEFPKEGPSILRIQQVVRGDSAAYFCASSPSGLGRGTEAFFGQGTRLTVV.

This clone was detected a few times. The sample has other DNA sequences that encode this CDR3 too. The rearrangement joins TRBV4-1 to TRBJ1-1; TRBD1 aligns across 8 bases. This CDR3 spans 14 amino acids. V was pared by 4 bases and J by 2 bases, with 3 bases of the junction left unmatched. In germline, CDR1 is MGHRA, CDR2 YSYEKL. The CDR3 sequence: CASSPDRANTEAFF. CDR3 nucleotides: TGCGCCAGCAGCCCGGACAGGGCCAACACTGAAGCTTTCTTT.

This chain joins TRBV6-2 or TRBV6-3 and TRBJ1-5; 9 nucleotides align to TRBD1. Germline loops: CDR1 MNHEY, CDR2 SVGEGT. V trimming: 5 bases; J trimming: 8 bases; junction bases outside the gene matches: 7. The CDR3 sequence is 14 residues long. CDR3 sequence (DNA): TGTGCCAGCAGTGATGGACAGGGGATTAAGCCCCAGCATTTT. Its protein product is CASSDGQGIKPQHF.

This rearrangement joins TRBV7-9 to TRBJ2-7; 7 bases are shared with TRBD2. CDR3 length: 17 amino acids. Germline V gene lookup returns CDR1 SEHNR and CDR2 FQNEAQ (reference sequence). The V gene end was trimmed by 4 bases and the J gene end by 2 bases; junction bases not matched to a gene: 14. CDR3 coding DNA: TGTGCCAGCAGCTCCTCCCAGGGACTATTAGTCCCCTACGAGCAGTACTTC. This codes for CASSSSQGLLVPYEQYF.